The T cell receptor (beta chain) under discussion was sequenced for a study of T cell repertoires in cytomegalovirus infection (dated by TCRdb to about 2019). The study in broad terms: Donor HLA type was relevant to the analysis, because carriage of CMV infection together with the matching HLA type was indicated by public TCR beta signatures.

TCRdb shows the sequencer as Illumina HiSeq 1500. In TCRdb, the public reads were trimmed at Q25 with fastp and aligned with MiXCR, with productive beta chains retained. One record per CDR3 amino acid sequence lists the most common genes and DNA. The sample table shows a few hundred thousand distinct CDR3 sequences, and over 7.5% are seen once. The top ten constitute about 4.5% of the sample. On the study overall, not on this receptor specifically: The ex vivo response was dominated by HLA-C-restricted CMV-specific TCR beta clonotypes, and the single most frequent clonotype in two of eight donors was supplied by these HLA-C-restricted clonotypes. Cumulative frequency of public TCR beta family members discriminated carriers of CMV infection plus the relevant HLA type in this cohort and an independent 352-donor cohort.

This clonotype occurred many times. Its cognate antigen has yet to be identified. Per-base quality was not reported, and no clone a single base away is much larger than it. CDR1 and CDR2, per the germline V gene (reference sequence), are SEHNR and FQNEAQ. Spanning cysteine to phenylalanine, the CDR3 consists of 15 amino acids. Just CDR3 DNA is preserved here, 45 bases in frame from base 1. Cut back by 5 bases and 1 base, the V and J ends lie 13 bases apart. Sequencing was performed on PBMCs. This clonotype originated in a human donor in good health (CMV status not recorded). Some clones in this sample may be carry-over from other donors' samples. The chain couples TRBV7-9 to TRBJ2-3; D gene: possibly TRBD2, on 5 matching bases. The CDR3 protein is CASSKDGLGTDTQYF. The DNA sequence is given as TGTGCCAGCAGCAAAGATGGACTGGGCACAGATACGCAGTATTTT.